These 22 T cell receptor beta chains were all obtained from the same sample, sequenced in a study of blood T cell repertoires in COVID-19. Repertoires were generated with immunoSEQ multiplex PCR, while TCRdb's copy carries only in-frame clones and drops some. Of 85,000 to 90,000 clones in the sample, approximately 79% were seen once. Sequenced material: peripheral blood. These receptors all stem from a man in his sixties or seventies with acute or convalescent COVID-19.

The rearrangement links TRBV7-9 to TRBJ1-4; tentative D call: TRBD1 (6 bases). V was cut by 5 bases and J by 8 bases, with 18 bases left in between. Germline V gives CDR1 SEHNR, CDR2 FQNEAQ (reference sequence). CDR3 length equals 15 residues. The chain's CDR3 is CASSPTGSGGEKLFF. In nucleotides, the CDR3 is TGTGCCAGCAGCCCTACAGGGAGCGGTGGGGAAAAACTGTTTTTT.

The chain joins TRBV7-2 to TRBJ1-1, with 9 bases lining up with TRBD1. Looked up from germline, CDR1 is SGHTA and CDR2 is FQGNSA. CDR3 length: 15 residues. Trimming at V came to 0 bases and at J to 10 bases, leaving 9 bases not matched to a gene. Written as DNA, the CDR3 is TGTGCCAGCAGCTTAGCCGGGACAGGGATCGGTGGAGCTTTCTTT. Amino acid sequence: CASSLAGTGIGGAFF. Looking up the rest from reference TRBV7-2 and TRBJ1-1 gives the full variable domain: GAGVSQSPSNKVTEKGKDVELRCDPISGHTALYWYRQSLGQGLEFLIYFQGNSAPDKSGLPSDRFSAERTGGSVSTLTIQRTQQEDSAVYLCASSLAGTGIGGAFFGQGTRLTVV.

This rearrangement joins TRBV30 to TRBJ1-5; D gene uncertain. Trimming took off 3 bases at V and 5 bases at J, with 8 bases between the two ends. Germline CDR1 GTSNPN, CDR2 SVGIG (reference sequence). CDR3 length: 12 amino acids. Here the CDR3 reads CAWRGVDQPQHF. Here the CDR3 DNA reads TGTGCCTGGAGGGGCGTAGATCAGCCCCAGCATTTT.

V and J are TRBV15 and TRBJ1-6; 9 nucleotides line up with TRBD1. Unmatched junction bases numbered 12, after V lost 1 base and J lost 8 bases. The CDR3 spans 18 residues. Germline lookup yields CDR1 LNHNV and CDR2 YYDKDF (reference sequence). Written as DNA, the CDR3 is TGTGCCACCAGCAGAGGGTATACGGACAGGGGTATGGATTCACCCCTCCACTTT. Translated, it gives CATSRGYTDRGMDSPLHF. The full variable domain, rest sourced from reference TRBV15 and TRBJ1-6, is DAMVIQNPRYQVTQFGKPVTLSCSQTLNHNVMYWYQQKSSQAPKLLFHYYDKDFNNEADTPDNFQSRRPNTSFCFLDIRSPGLGDTAMYLCATSRGYTDRGMDSPLHFGNGTRLTVT.

The V call is TRBV20-1, the J call TRBJ1-2, with 8 bases aligning to TRBD1. The CDR3 sequence is 11 residues long. Germline CDR1 and CDR2: DFQATT and SNEGSKA (reference sequence). Losses at the gene ends were 4 bases for V and 8 bases for J; bases not matched to a gene: 3. CDR3 sequence (DNA): TGCAGTGCTAAGACAGGGGCAGGCTACACCTTC. Translation gives CSAKTGAGYTF.

This chain joins TRBV11-3 and TRBJ2-2; 11 bases line up with TRBD2. The CDR3 spans 16 residues. V was clipped by 2 bases and J by 10 bases; unmatched bases: 9. Germline V lookup: CDR1 SGHNT, CDR2 YENEEA. The CDR3 sequence is CASSLRLAGGPAELFF. CDR3 nucleotides: TGTGCCAGCAGCTTAAGGCTAGCGGGGGGTCCCGCGGAGCTGTTTTTT.

The chain is built from TRBV4-1 and TRBJ2-7; possible D gene TRBD2, 5 bases. This CDR3 region has 16 residues. Trimming took off 0 bases at V and 0 bases at J, with 12 bases between the two ends. Germline loops: CDR1 MGHRA, CDR2 YSYEKL. CDR3 bases: TGCGCCAGCAGCCAAGAGTTCGAGGGCCCCTCCTACGAGCAGTACTTC. It yields the protein CASSQEFEGPSYEQYF.

This clone was seen a few times. The CDR3 loop reads CASSQAGIGVEAFF. The DNA for the CDR3 is TGTGCCAGCAGCCAAGCTGGAATAGGGGTGGAAGCTTTCTTT. V is TRBV4-2 and J is TRBJ1-1; weak D call: TRBD1 (5 bases). Trimming removed 1 base at V and 8 bases at J, with 14 bases between. The germline CDR1 and CDR2 sequences are LGHNA and YNFKEQ. The CDR3 is made up of 14 amino acids.

The chain is built from TRBV5-1 and TRBJ2-2; D is possibly TRBD1 (5 bases). V lost 7 bases and J lost 9, with 28 bases in between. The germline V gene has CDR1 SGHRS and CDR2 YFSETQ. The CDR3 totals 17 residues. CDR3: CASQASGFVMNTRELFF. DNA for the CDR3: TGCGCCAGCCAAGCCTCAGGGTTCGTCATGAACACGAGGGAGCTGTTTTTT.

This chain connects TRBV19 to TRBJ1-5; 12 nucleotides line up with TRBD1. Per germline, CDR1 LNHDA and CDR2 SQIVND (reference sequence). V lost 5 bases, J lost 6 bases, and 8 bases stayed unmatched. CDR3 length: 16 residues. The CDR3 coding sequence is TGTGCCAGTAGTGGACCGGGACAGGGGGCGGGTCAGCCCCAGCATTTT. This codes for CASSGPGQGAGQPQHF.

The chain joins TRBV3-1 (or the pseudogene TRBV3-2) to TRBJ1-4, with 7 bases fitting TRBD1. Per germline, CDR1 LGHDT and CDR2 YNNKEL (reference sequence). The V and J ends lost 3 bases and 8 bases, in that order; junction bases with no gene match: 6. This CDR3 spans 14 amino acids. The CDR3 nucleotides are TGTGCCAGCAGCCAGGGGGACAGTCGGGAAAAACTGTTTTTT. Translated, it gives CASSQGDSREKLFF.

The rearrangement joins TRBV3-1 (or the pseudogene TRBV3-2) to TRBJ2-1; 11 bases are a match to TRBD2. CDR1 is LGHDT and CDR2 is YNNKEL in the germline V gene (reference sequence). With V trimmed by 2 bases and J by 7 bases, 4 bases remained unmatched. There are 15 residues in the CDR3. The CDR3 sequence: CASSQLRTSGNEQFF. As DNA, the CDR3 is TGTGCCAGCAGCCAACTAAGGACTAGCGGGAATGAGCAGTTCTTC.

The V and J genes are TRBV7-8 and TRBJ1-5, with D hard to call. This CDR3 is built from 15 residues. The ends were cut back, 5 bases at V and 1 base at J, with 12 bases in the middle. Germline V lookup: CDR1 SGHVS, CDR2 FQNEAQ. CDR3 sequence (DNA): TGTGCCAGCAGCAGGGCGGGTGGGAGCAATCAGCCCCAGCATTTT. This sequence encodes CASSRAGGSNQPQHF.

The genes are TRBV19 and TRBJ2-1; TRBD1 matches 8 bases. Germline trimming cut 6 bases from V and 12 bases from J; bases unmatched to any gene: 4. The CDR3 is made up of 11 amino acids. Germline CDR1 and CDR2: LNHDA and SQIVND (reference sequence). CDR3 amino acids: CASSDRGPQFF. The CDR3 DNA is TGTGCCAGTAGCGACAGGGGTCCGCAGTTCTTC.

About this clone itself: Other DNA sequences from this sample encode an identical CDR3 as well. The CDR3 region is CASRRGSEQFF. In DNA, the CDR3 is TGTGCCAGCCGACGAGGATCTGAGCAGTTCTTC. This rearrangement joins TRBV6-5 to TRBJ2-1, with D unclear. The ends were cut back, 8 bases at V and 9 bases at J, with 11 bases in the middle. CDR1 and CDR2 (germline): MNHEY, SVGAGI. This CDR3 region has 11 residues.

V gene TRBV28 combines with J gene TRBJ2-2; 7 bases are a match to TRBD1. With 5 bases clipped from V and 3 bases from J, the junction kept 12 bases outside the gene matches. Germline V CDR1 and CDR2: MDHEN, SYDVKM. The CDR3 runs to 17 residues. CDR3 in amino acids: CASSPHLGGADTGELFF. CDR3 nucleotide sequence: TGTGCCAGCAGTCCCCATTTAGGGGGCGCGGACACCGGGGAGCTGTTTTTT. Full variable domain (missing parts from reference TRBV28 and TRBJ2-2): DVKVTQSSRYLVKRTGEKVFLECVQDMDHENMFWYRQDPGLGLRLIYFSYDVKMKEKGDIPEGYSVSREKKERFSLILESASTNQTSMYLCASSPHLGGADTGELFFGEGSRLTVL.

The chain couples TRBV9 to TRBJ2-7; TRBD1 matches 7 bases. With 4 bases clipped from V and 0 bases from J, the junction kept 16 bases outside the gene matches. Germline V gene lookup returns CDR1 SGDLS and CDR2 YYNGEE. The CDR3 spans 18 residues. DNA for the CDR3: TGTGCCAGCAGCCCAACCCTCCGGACAGGACCGCGCTCCTACGAGCAGTACTTC. It yields the protein CASSPTLRTGPRSYEQYF.

The chain joins TRBV9 to TRBJ2-3; TRBD2 matches 12 bases. CDR1 and CDR2 (germline): SGDLS, YYNGEE. This CDR3 spans 16 amino acids. Trimming cost V 0 bases and J 2 bases; bases outside gene matches: 1. The CDR3 nucleotides are TGTGCCAGCAGCGTAGCTAGCGGGGGGGTCACAGATACGCAGTATTTT. Encoded protein: CASSVASGGVTDTQYF.

The rearrangement links TRBV4-1 to TRBJ2-2; 12 bases agree with TRBD1. CDR3 length: 15 residues. V dropped 4 bases and J dropped 9; count of bases not matched to a gene: 6. Germline V lookup: CDR1 MGHRA, CDR2 YSYEKL. The CDR3 nucleotides are TGCGCCAGCAGCCTTCGGGACAGGGGGCTTTGGGAGCTGTTTTTT. This translates into CASSLRDRGLWELFF.

DNA of the CDR3: TGTGCCAGCAGCTATGACAGCAAAGATTACAATGAGCAGTTCTTC. It is translated as CASSYDSKDYNEQFF. This rearrangement joins TRBV13 to TRBJ2-1; TRBD1 might be the D (5 bases). The V gene's germline CDR1 is PRHDT and CDR2 FYEKMQ (reference sequence). V lost 4 bases, J lost 4 bases, and 14 bases lay in between. The CDR3 is made up of 15 amino acids.

V and J are TRBV2 and TRBJ1-4; 12 bases line up with TRBD1. With V trimmed by 7 bases and J by 7 bases, 7 bases remained unmatched. This CDR3 region has 15 residues. The germline CDR1 and CDR2 sequences are SNHLY and FYNNEI. The DNA for the CDR3 is TGTGCCAGCATGGGGGACAGGGGGCAAAGTGAAAAACTGTTTTTT. It is translated as CASMGDRGQSEKLFF.

The V gene is TRBV28, the J gene TRBJ1-2; D is unclear. CDR1 is MDHEN, CDR2 SYDVKM, per germline. Trimming shortened V by 5 bases and J by 4 bases, and 17 bases separated the two germline ends. CDR3 size: 15 residues. The CDR3 region has the DNA TGTGCCAGCAGTGCCCCCACGAGGGCCCTCTATGGCTACACCTTC. Translating gives CASSAPTRALYGYTF.